Each of the 24 T cell receptor beta chains below was sequenced from the same sample in a study of T cells in tumors after PD-1 blockade. Clones were sequenced by immunoSEQ multiplex PCR, and TCRdb holds only the in-frame ones, with some missing. The table records 9,000 to 15,000 clones, roughly three fifths of them present only once. Sequencing was performed on tumor tissue, taken before anti-PD-1 treatment. These receptors were obtained from a human donor with basal cell carcinoma.

The chain joins TRBV5-1 to TRBJ2-1; TRBD2 agrees at 7 bases. V shed 7 bases, J shed 9 bases, and the junction held 16 bases outside the gene matches. The CDR3 is 15 amino acids. Looked up from germline, CDR1 is SGHRS and CDR2 is YFSETQ. CDR3 sequence: CASAPGWRELGEQFF. The CDR3 bases are TGCGCCAGCGCCCCGGGGTGGCGGGAGTTAGGTGAGCAGTTCTTC.

The J gene is TRBJ2-1, the V gene TRBV6-2 or TRBV6-3; perhaps TRBD2 as D (6 bases). Germline V CDR1 and CDR2: MNHEY, SVGEGT. The CDR3 runs 15 residues. V was clipped by 2 bases and J by 7 bases, with 15 bases between them. CDR3 in DNA: TGTGCCAGCAGTTACGGAGGGTTTGGTGAAAATGAGCAGTTCTTC. Amino acids: CASSYGGFGENEQFF.

This clone was counted once. The V gene is TRBV6-5, the J gene TRBJ1-5; 10 bases map to TRBD1. The CDR3 is made up of 14 amino acids. Germline loops: CDR1 MNHEY, CDR2 SVGAGI. V lost 4 bases, J lost 5 bases, and 2 bases stayed unmatched. The CDR3 spells CASSSDRGDQPQHF. CDR3 in DNA: TGTGCCAGCAGTTCGGACAGGGGGGATCAGCCCCAGCATTTT.

The genes are TRBV4-3 and TRBJ1-2; D gene ambiguous. Trimming took 1 base from V and 7 from J, leaving 13 bases between them. CDR1 is LGHNA, CDR2 YSLEER, per germline. The CDR3 runs 14 residues. The CDR3 is CASSQVLTPGGYTF. CDR3 in DNA: TGCGCCAGCAGCCAAGTCCTTACCCCAGGTGGCTACACCTTC.

The chain joins TRBV5-1 to TRBJ2-2, with 11 bases lining up with TRBD2. Germline assignment: CDR1 SGHRS and CDR2 YFSETQ. This CDR3 spans 17 amino acids. V was clipped by 4 bases and J by 4 bases; unmatched bases: 9. DNA for the CDR3: TGCGCCAGCAGCCCCGGGGGGCTAGCGGGGGGCACCGGGGAGCTGTTTTTT. This codes for CASSPGGLAGGTGELFF.

The rearrangement uses TRBV6-2 or TRBV6-3 and TRBJ2-2; TRBD1 might be the D (6 bases). CDR1 and CDR2 from the germline V gene are MNHEY and SVGEGT. This CDR3 is 15 amino acids long. V was clipped by 6 bases and J by 4 bases, with 15 bases between them. The CDR3 DNA is TGTGCCAGCAGCTCCTATACAGGGAGCACCGGGGAGCTGTTTTTT. This encodes CASSSYTGSTGELFF.

The chain recombines TRBV6-1 with TRBJ1-2; TRBD1 agrees at 8 bases. The germline CDR1 and CDR2 sequences are MNHNS and SASEGT. The CDR3 has 17 amino acids. V was pared by 4 bases and J by 2 bases, with 12 bases of the junction left unmatched. The chain's CDR3 is CASSGSPGTGSNYGYTF. CDR3 in DNA: TGTGCCAGCAGTGGAAGTCCCGGGACAGGATCGAACTATGGCTACACCTTC.

The chain has TRBV4-2 and TRBJ1-4; 9 bases are shared with TRBD1. V dropped 4 bases and J dropped 5; count of bases not matched to a gene: 5. Looked up from germline, CDR1 is LGHNA and CDR2 is YNFKEQ. This CDR3 spans 15 amino acids. In DNA, the CDR3 is TGTGCCAGCAGCCCCGGGACAGGGCCAAATGAAAAACTGTTTTTT. Translated: CASSPGTGPNEKLFF.

This rearrangement joins TRBV7-3 to TRBJ2-2; 8 bases agree with TRBD1. CDR1 is SGHTA, CDR2 FQGTGA, per germline. After removal of 5 bases from V and 4 bases from J, the junction contained 6 bases not matched to a gene. This CDR3 comprises 15 residues. CDR3 sequence (DNA): TGTGCCAGCAGCCTGCAGGGGGCGGGCACCGGGGAGCTGTTTTTT. This translates into CASSLQGAGTGELFF.

The gene calls are TRBV30 and TRBJ2-2; TRBD1 is a possible D gene (5 bases). Trimming pared 0 bases from V and 0 bases from J, leaving 8 bases between. CDR1 GTSNPN and CDR2 SVGIG come from the germline V gene (reference sequence). This CDR3 contains 15 residues. Written as DNA, the CDR3 is TGTGCCTGGAGTGTACGCAGGGCGAACACCGGGGAGCTGTTTTTT. This gives the protein CAWSVRRANTGELFF.

Notes on this clone: The sample holds other DNA sequences that translate to the same CDR3. The chain has TRBV19 and TRBJ2-2, with 9 positions matching TRBD2. Germline V gives CDR1 LNHDA, CDR2 SQIVND (reference sequence). The V gene end was trimmed by 6 bases and the J gene end by 7 bases; junction bases not matched to a gene: 12. The CDR3 extends over 16 amino acids. The CDR3 loop reads CASSLLAGGLGGELFF. The CDR3 DNA follows: TGTGCCAGTAGCCTCCTCGCGGGGGGGCTGGGCGGGGAGCTGTTTTTT.

The J gene is TRBJ2-7, the V gene TRBV10-2; either TRBD1 or TRBD2 may supply D (7 bases each). Germline V gene data show CDR1 as WSHSY and CDR2 as SAAADI. This CDR3 is built from 15 residues. V lost 2 bases to trimming and J lost 6 bases, with 17 bases between them. The CDR3 coding sequence is TGCGCCAGCAGTGAGGGGAGGGACAGCGGTCGCGAGCAGTACTTC. Protein: CASSEGRDSGREQYF.

The CDR3 coding sequence is TGTGCCAGCAGGCAGACAGGGGGCGAGGTTTATGAGCAGTACTTC. Its translation: CASRQTGGEVYEQYF. This chain links TRBV6-6 with TRBJ2-7; 10 bases agree with TRBD1. Trimming cost V 6 bases and J 7 bases; bases outside gene matches: 12. Germline CDR1 is MNHNY and CDR2 is SVGAGI (reference sequence). The CDR3 totals 15 residues.

The rearrangement uses TRBV19 and TRBJ2-6; D call uncertain. Per the germline V gene, CDR1 is LNHDA and CDR2 is SQIVND (reference sequence). V gave up 5 bases and J gave up 3 bases, with 5 bases separating them. This CDR3 is built from 13 residues. Here the CDR3 reads CASSLGGANVLTF. The CDR3 DNA reads TGTGCCAGTAGTTTGGGTGGGGCCAACGTCCTGACTTTC.

V and J are TRBV28 and TRBJ2-1, with D uncertain. The germline CDR1 and CDR2 sequences are MDHEN and SYDVKM. The CDR3 totals 12 residues. V was shortened by 6 bases and J by 7 bases, with 10 bases between the two germline ends. The CDR3: CASRRRANEQFF. CDR3 sequence (DNA): TGTGCCAGCAGGAGAAGGGCGAATGAGCAGTTCTTC.

The chain carries TRBV7-9 and TRBJ2-1; 7 bases are shared with TRBD1. V was clipped by 5 bases and J by 0 bases; unmatched bases: 10. The CDR3 is 17 amino acids. Germline values: CDR1 SEHNR, CDR2 FQNEAQ (reference sequence). The DNA for the CDR3 is TGTGCCAGCAGCCCACCGACAGGGAGCAGCTCCTACAATGAGCAGTTCTTC. Residues: CASSPPTGSSSYNEQFF.

This clone has just a few counts. The V and J genes are TRBV19 and TRBJ1-5, with 12 bases identical to TRBD1. This CDR3 comprises 16 residues. Germline values: CDR1 LNHDA, CDR2 SQIVND (reference sequence). With 8 bases clipped from V and 1 base from J, the junction kept 6 bases outside the gene matches. This CDR3 is CASWDRGLGSNQPQHF. CDR3 DNA: TGTGCCAGTTGGGACAGGGGGCTTGGGAGCAATCAGCCCCAGCATTTT. The full variable domain, rest sourced from reference TRBV19 and TRBJ1-5, is DGGITQSPKYLFRKEGQNVTLSCEQNLNHDAMYWYRQDPGQGLRLIYYSQIVNDFQKGDIAEGYSVSREKKESFPLTVTSAQKNPTAFYLCASWDRGLGSNQPQHFGDGTRLSIL.

J is TRBJ2-2 and V is TRBV9; D perhaps matches TRBD2 (5 bases). This CDR3 region has 17 residues. Germline lookup yields CDR1 SGDLS and CDR2 YYNGEE. Trimming cost V 2 bases and J 1 base, with 15 bases left between them. Written as DNA, the CDR3 is TGTGCCAGCAGCGTCAGTGGTTGGGCGGGGAACACCGGGGAGCTGTTTTTT. Amino acid sequence: CASSVSGWAGNTGELFF.

The chain couples TRBV9 to TRBJ2-2; 7 nucleotides line up with TRBD2. Germline CDR1 is SGDLS and CDR2 is YYNGEE. J gave up 0 bases and V 1 base, and 0 bases lay outside the gene matches. This CDR3 region has 15 residues. The CDR3 DNA sequence: TGTGCCAGCAGCGTACTAGCGGCGAACACCGGGGAGCTGTTTTTT. This sequence encodes CASSVLAANTGELFF.

V is TRBV7-8 and J is TRBJ2-1; 7 nucleotides line up with TRBD2. V lost 4 bases, J lost 3 bases, and 18 bases stayed unmatched. The CDR3 covers 19 residues. Germline assignment: CDR1 SGHVS and CDR2 FQNEAQ. CDR3 in DNA: TGTGCCAGCAGCTCCCGGGGGGTAGCCAGAGTTCTAGTCTACAATGAGCAGTTCTTC. Translation: CASSSRGVARVLVYNEQFF.

The rearrangement uses TRBV15 and TRBJ2-3; D not resolved. CDR3 size: 12 residues. The V end lost 8 bases, the J end lost 0 bases, and 6 bases lay between the germline ends. The germline V gene encodes CDR1 LNHNV and CDR2 YYDKDF (reference sequence). The CDR3 is CATRVSTDTQYF. DNA for the CDR3: TGTGCCACCCGGGTTAGCACAGATACGCAGTATTTT.

This clone has a single count. The rearrangement links TRBV7-9 to TRBJ2-7, with D hard to call. This CDR3 is 12 amino acids long. Trimming stripped 5 bases from V and 5 bases from J, with 10 bases between. Germline assignment: CDR1 SEHNR and CDR2 FQNEAQ (reference sequence). The CDR3 DNA sequence: TGTGCCAGCAGCGGGCGAGAGGACGAGCAGTACTTC. It yields the protein CASSGREDEQYF.

This clone was picked up a small number of times. The chain is built from TRBV5-1 and TRBJ1-2, with TRBD1 identical over 7 bases. Losses at the gene ends were 2 bases for V and 8 bases for J; bases not matched to a gene: 3. Germline V gene sequence: CDR1 SGHRS, CDR2 YFSETQ. CDR3 length equals 12 residues. The CDR3 spells CASSFDREGYTF. The DNA for the CDR3 is TGCGCCAGCAGCTTTGACAGGGAGGGCTACACCTTC.

There are a few counts of this clone. The chain is built from TRBV6-1 and TRBJ2-7, with 10 bases lining up with TRBD1. CDR3 length: 14 residues. Trimming took 2 bases from V and 6 from J; bases not matched to a gene: 4. Looked up from germline, CDR1 is MNHNS and CDR2 is SASEGT. DNA for the CDR3: TGTGCCAGCAGTGAAAGGTGGGACAGGGGCGAGCAGTACTTC. It yields the protein CASSERWDRGEQYF.